The 8 T cell receptor beta chains below come from one sample, sequenced in a study of T cell changes during pregnancy in multiple sclerosis. TCRdb keeps only in-frame clones here, not all; method: immunoSEQ multiplex PCR. The data contain 70,000 to 75,000 clones, roughly 92% of them singletons. This specimen was peripheral blood, taken in the second trimester of pregnancy. Every receptor here comes from a female donor with multiple sclerosis, enrolled in a pregnancy study.

Concerning this clone itself: Germline is not matched at one junction end, which may reflect a read error. This chain connects TRBV6-5 to TRBJ1-4; D gene ambiguous. The germline CDR1 and CDR2 sequences are MNHEY and SVGAGI. This CDR3 is 15 amino acids long. The CDR3 here is CASSYLSELNEKLFF. DNA for the CDR3: TGTGCCAGCAGCTACTTGTCAGAATTAAATGAAAAACTGTTTTTT.

This rearrangement joins TRBV13 to TRBJ1-3; D is uncertain. The CDR3 runs to 16 residues. V was pared by 5 bases and J by 0 bases, with 14 bases between. CDR1 PRHDT and CDR2 FYEKMQ come from the germline V gene (reference sequence). This CDR3 reads CASSPEGGNSGNTIYF. The CDR3 nucleotides are TGTGCCAGCAGCCCAGAGGGCGGGAACTCTGGAAACACCATATATTTT.

The V gene is TRBV5-1, the J gene TRBJ2-1; D is possibly TRBD2 (6 bases). Germline CDR1 SGHRS, CDR2 YFSETQ. The V end lost 6 bases, the J end lost 8 bases, and 9 bases lay between the germline ends. The CDR3 extends over 11 amino acids. CDR3 DNA: TGCGCCAGCAACTGGGGGGATGAGCAGTTCTTC. Its translation: CASNWGDEQFF.

The chain is built from TRBV9 and TRBJ2-7; possible D gene TRBD2, 5 bases. Germline V gene data show CDR1 as SGDLS and CDR2 as YYNGEE. V was pared by 0 bases and J by 0 bases, with 7 bases between. The CDR3 sequence is 14 residues long. The CDR3 coding sequence is TGTGCCAGCAGCGTAGTCGGGGACTCCTACGAGCAGTACTTC. Translated: CASSVVGDSYEQYF.

The CDR3: CASSPIFGQGQPQHF. The DNA of the CDR3 is TGTGCCAGCAGCCCGATCTTTGGGCAGGGACAGCCCCAGCATTTT. This rearrangement joins TRBV6-1 to TRBJ1-5; a possible D gene is TRBD1 (5 bases). Germline CDR1 is MNHNS and CDR2 is SASEGT. This CDR3 is built from 15 residues. The V end lost 6 bases, the J end lost 7 bases, and 19 bases lay between the germline ends.

The J gene is TRBJ2-3, the V gene TRBV11-2, with TRBD1 matching over 7 bases. CDR3 length equals 16 residues. J gave up 2 bases and V 5 bases, and 10 bases lay outside the gene matches. Germline CDR1 and CDR2: SGHAT and FQNNGV. The CDR3 loop is CASSRRQQGVTDTQYF. The CDR3 DNA reads as TGTGCCAGCAGCAGAAGACAGCAGGGGGTCACAGATACGCAGTATTTT.

This clone showed up just once. The chain links TRBV11-3 to TRBJ2-3; TRBD2 aligns across 7 bases. Germline lookup yields CDR1 SGHNT and CDR2 YENEEA. The trim removed 3 bases at V and 2 bases at J, leaving 5 bases unmatched. The CDR3 length is 15 residues. The CDR3 loop is CASSFGREFTDTQYF. The CDR3 DNA is TGTGCCAGCAGCTTTGGGCGGGAGTTCACAGATACGCAGTATTTT.

The V call is TRBV18, the J call TRBJ1-3; the D is unclear. V lost 3 bases, J lost 0 bases, and 15 bases lay in between. From germline, CDR1 is KGHSH and CDR2 LQKENI. The CDR3 consists of 17 residues. CDR3 region: CASSPAGNPGSGNTIYF. The CDR3 coding sequence is TGTGCCAGCTCACCGGCGGGAAACCCTGGCTCTGGAAACACCATATATTTT.